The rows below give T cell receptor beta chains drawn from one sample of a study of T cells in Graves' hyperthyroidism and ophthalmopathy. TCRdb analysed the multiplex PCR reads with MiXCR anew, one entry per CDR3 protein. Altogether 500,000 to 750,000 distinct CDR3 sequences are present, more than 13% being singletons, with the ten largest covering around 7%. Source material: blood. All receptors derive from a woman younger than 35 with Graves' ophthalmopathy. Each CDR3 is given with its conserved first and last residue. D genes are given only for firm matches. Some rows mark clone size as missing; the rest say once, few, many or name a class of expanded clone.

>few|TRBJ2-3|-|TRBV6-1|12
CASGVSTDTQYF
TGTGCCAGCGGCGTAAGCACAGATACGCAGTATTTT
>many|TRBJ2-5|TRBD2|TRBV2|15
CASMGLAGSGETQYF
TGTGCCAGCATGGGGCTAGCGGGAAGCGGTGAGACCCAGTACTTC
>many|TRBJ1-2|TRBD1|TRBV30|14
CAWTGGAGNYGYTF
TGTGCCTGGACAGGGGGCGCGGGAAACTATGGCTACACCTTC
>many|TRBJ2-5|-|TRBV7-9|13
CASSATLYATQYF
TGTGCCAGCAGCGCAACGCTTTATGCGACCCAGTACTTC
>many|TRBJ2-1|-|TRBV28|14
CASSSRRTYNEQFF
TGTGCCAGCAGTTCCCGGCGGACCTACAATGAGCAGTTCTTC
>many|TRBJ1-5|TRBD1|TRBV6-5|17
CASSPGQGTYSNQPQHF
TGTGCCAGCAGTCCGGGACAGGGAACCTATAGCAATCAGCCCCAGCATTTT
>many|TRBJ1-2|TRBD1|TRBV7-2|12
CASSRDRAGYTF
TGTGCCAGCAGCCGTGACAGGGCTGGCTACACCTTC
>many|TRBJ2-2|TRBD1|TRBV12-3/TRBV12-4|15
CASSAWAGGSGELFF
TGTGCCAGCAGTGCTTGGGCAGGGGGCTCCGGGGAGCTGTTTTTT
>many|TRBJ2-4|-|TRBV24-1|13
CATSDYDSYVQYF
TGTGCCACCAGTGATTATGACAGTTACGTTCAGTACTTC
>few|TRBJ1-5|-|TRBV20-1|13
CSAKSNSNQPQHF
TGCAGTGCTAAGAGTAATAGCAATCAGCCCCAGCATTTT
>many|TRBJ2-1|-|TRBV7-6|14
CASGPSGPGDEQFF
TGTGCCAGCGGCCCCAGTGGACCGGGCGATGAGCAGTTCTTC
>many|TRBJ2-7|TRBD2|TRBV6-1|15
CASSSSGGLIYEQYF
TGTGCCAGCAGTTCCAGCGGGGGACTGATCTACGAGCAGTACTTC
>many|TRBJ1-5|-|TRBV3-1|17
CASSQGLGGMGDQPQHF
TGTGCCAGCAGCCAGGGGCTCGGAGGGATGGGTGATCAGCCCCAGCATTTT
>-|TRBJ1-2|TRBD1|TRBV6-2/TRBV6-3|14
CASSQRTGSYGYTF
TGTGCCAGCAGCCAACGGACAGGGTCCTATGGCTACACCTTC
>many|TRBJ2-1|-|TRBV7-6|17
CASRSLLGRRPHNEQFF
TGTGCCAGCAGGTCCCTTCTGGGGAGGCGTCCCCACAATGAGCAGTTCTTC
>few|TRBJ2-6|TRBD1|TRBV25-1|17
CASSAGTGAFGANVLTF
TGTGCCAGCAGTGCCGGGACAGGGGCGTTTGGGGCCAACGTCCTGACTTTC
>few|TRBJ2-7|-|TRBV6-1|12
CATARGTYEQYF
TGTGCCACCGCGAGAGGGACCTACGAGCAGTACTTC